This is a list of T cell receptor beta chains from one sample in a study of blood T cells in healthy people across ages. TCRdb re-derived calls from the 5' RACE reads in MiXCR, one entry per CDR3 protein. The top ten clones hold approximately 14% of a sample with 850,000 to 1,100,000 distinct CDR3 sequences, 35% to 40% of them seen once. The source material was blood. Receptors originate from a man aged 18 to 30 in good health. Both conserved end residues are part of each CDR3.

j_call v_call cdr3_length cdr3_aa
TRBJ1-5 TRBV7-8 16 CASSLEPILYDQPQHF
TRBJ1-6 TRBV7-9 16 CASRFSGGSGNSPLHF
TRBJ2-7 TRBV2 12 CASSVGSPEQYF
TRBJ1-4 TRBV7-9 15 CASSLVTGGDEKLFF
TRBJ2-1 TRBV6-6 15 CASSPTPVSYNGQFF
TRBJ1-2 TRBV12-3/TRBV12-4 10 CSSSLGSYTF
TRBJ2-3 TRBV10-3 16 CAISESMGGATDTQYF
TRBJ2-7 TRBV7-9 15 CASSSWTDVNYEQYF
TRBJ2-5 TRBV20-1 13 CSAKTGGGETQYF
TRBJ2-3 TRBV12-3/TRBV12-4 15 CASSSASGGRDTQYF
TRBJ2-7 TRBV7-9 17 CASSSPPDGTNPSEQYF
TRBJ1-4 TRBV14 15 CASSQDSGRREKLFF
TRBJ1-5 TRBV2 14 CASSEDLSNQPQHF
TRBJ2-1 TRBV20-1 11 CSASGQGGQFF
TRBJ1-1 TRBV18 15 CASSPQGGEHTEAFF
TRBJ1-4 TRBV30 14 CATWGGGYNEKLFF
TRBJ2-5 TRBV20-1 12 CSARDVAETQSF
TRBJ2-3 TRBV5-1 14 CASRYSSSTDTQYF
TRBJ1-2 TRBV29-1 14 CSALDRDRGYGYTF
TRBJ2-1 TRBV20-1 13 CSARGVAYNGQFF
TRBJ2-7 TRBV6-2/TRBV6-3 14 CASSYPTTGTEQYF
TRBJ1-1 TRBV7-9 15 CASSLAGREYTEAFF